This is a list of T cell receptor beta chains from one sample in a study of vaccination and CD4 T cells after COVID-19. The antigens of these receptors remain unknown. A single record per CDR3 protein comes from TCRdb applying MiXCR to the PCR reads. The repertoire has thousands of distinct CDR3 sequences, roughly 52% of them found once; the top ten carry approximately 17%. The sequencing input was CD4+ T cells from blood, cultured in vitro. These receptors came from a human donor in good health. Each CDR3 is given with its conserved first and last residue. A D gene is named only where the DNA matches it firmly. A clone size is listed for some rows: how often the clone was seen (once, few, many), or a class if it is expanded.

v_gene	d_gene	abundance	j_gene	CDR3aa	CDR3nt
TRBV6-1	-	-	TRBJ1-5	CASSQTALGNQPQHF	TGTGCCAGCAGTCAGACGGCATTGGGCAATCAGCCCCAGCATTTT
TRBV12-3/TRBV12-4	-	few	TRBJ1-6	CASSRSGQGDSPLHF	TGTGCCAGCAGCCGATCCGGGCAGGGAGATTCACCCCTCCACTTT
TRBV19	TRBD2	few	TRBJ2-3	CASSRLAATPSTDTQYF	TGTGCCAGTAGCCGACTAGCGGCGACTCCTAGCACAGATACGCAGTATTTT
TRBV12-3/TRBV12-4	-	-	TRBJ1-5	CASSTTSNNQPQHF	TGTGCCAGCAGTACAACGAGTAACAATCAGCCCCAGCATTTT
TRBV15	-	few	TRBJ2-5	CATSRGSGTQETQYF	TGTGCCACCAGCAGAGGGAGCGGTACTCAAGAGACCCAGTACTTC
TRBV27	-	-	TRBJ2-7	CASSLKTNRREQYF	TGTGCCAGCAGTTTAAAGACTAACCGACGCGAGCAGTACTTC
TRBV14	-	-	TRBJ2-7	CASSQNTYEQYF	TGTGCCAGCAGCCAAAACACCTACGAGCAGTACTTC
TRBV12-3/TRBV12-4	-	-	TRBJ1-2	CASSSTDRNYGYTF	TGTGCCAGCAGTTCCACAGACAGAAACTATGGCTACACCTTC
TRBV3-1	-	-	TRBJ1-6	CASSQVNSPLHF	TGTGCCAGCAGCCAGGTAAACTCACCCCTCCACTTT
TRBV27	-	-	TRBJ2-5	CASRPLTGKSQETQYF	TGTGCCAGCAGACCGCTTACAGGGAAATCCCAAGAGACCCAGTACTTC